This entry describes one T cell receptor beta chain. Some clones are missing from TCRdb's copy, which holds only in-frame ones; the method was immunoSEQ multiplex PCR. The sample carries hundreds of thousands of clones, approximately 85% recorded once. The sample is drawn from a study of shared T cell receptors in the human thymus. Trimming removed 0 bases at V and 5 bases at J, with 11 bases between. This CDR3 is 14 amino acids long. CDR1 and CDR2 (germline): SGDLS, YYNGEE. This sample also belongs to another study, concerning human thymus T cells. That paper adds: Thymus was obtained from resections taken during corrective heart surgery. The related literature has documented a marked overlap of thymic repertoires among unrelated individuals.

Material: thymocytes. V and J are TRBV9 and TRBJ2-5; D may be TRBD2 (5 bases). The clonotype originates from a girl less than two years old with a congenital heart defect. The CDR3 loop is CASSVALAGETQYF. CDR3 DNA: TGTGCCAGCAGCGTAGCCCTAGCCGGGGAGACCCAGTACTTC.